This entry concerns a single T cell receptor (beta chain). Antigen: not known. The sample is drawn from a study of blood T cells in healthy people across ages. Study-wide findings and caveats: The long-lived group displayed more naive CD4+ cells, plus higher diversity, than the aged donors did.

This CDR3 is built from 14 residues. The V segment lost 7 bases and the J segment 1 base; nucleotides outside the gene matches: 6. The V gene's germline CDR1 is SGHTA and CDR2 FQGNSA. Alongside a J-beta primer mix, a sample-barcoded 5' primer served in a second PCR lasting roughly 6 to 11 cycles. All cDNA molecules were each tagged by a template-switch adaptor with 12 random nucleotides. TCRdb re-called the 5' RACE reads with MiXCR, one entry per CDR3 protein. This table holds 1.5 million to 2 million distinct CDR3 sequences, roughly two fifths found once. Specimen: blood. The receptor's source is a human donor in good health. The chain recombines TRBV7-2 with TRBJ2-7, with 8 bases aligning to TRBD2. The CDR3 region is CASTGREWSYEQYF. DNA of the CDR3: TGTGCCAGCACCGGGAGGGAGTGGTCCTACGAGCAGTACTTC. The full variable domain, its missing parts supplied by reference TRBV7-2 and TRBJ2-7, is GAGVSQSPSNKVTEKGKDVELRCDPISGHTALYWYRQSLGQGLEFLIYFQGNSAPDKSGLPSDRFSAERTGGSVSTLTIQRTQQEDSAVYLCASTGREWSYEQYFGPGTRLTVT.